The clone carrying this T cell receptor (beta chain) was observed a few times. This record comes from a study of regulatory T cells in long-lasting Graves disease. The CDR3 is made up of 11 amino acids. Trimming stripped 8 bases from V and 5 bases from J, with 10 bases between. Germline CDR1 is LGHNT and CDR2 is FRNRAP. Sample time point: newly diagnosed GD, antithyroid drugs for less than 3 months. Making the TCR library involved RNA that had been extracted from PBMCs. Investigators report Graves' disease was diagnosed under American Thyroid Association guidelines. iRepertoire HTBI primers and Arm-PCR of CDR3 regions built TCR beta libraries. TCRdb redid the calling of the multiplex PCR reads with MiXCR, one entry per CDR3 protein. The sample gives 400,000 to 650,000 distinct CDR3 sequences, 15% to 20% of which show up once; roughly 25% is in the top ten. The sample also formed part of further work on T cells in Graves' hyperthyroidism and ophthalmopathy. That source notes: During a first-round RT-PCR of the TCR CDR3, the HTBI primer set was used.

The starting material was peripheral blood mononuclear cells (PBMCs), obtained at new diagnosis, from a patient treated with antithyroid drugs. This TCR was sampled from a woman aged 35-60 years with Graves disease. The chain recombines TRBV12-5 with TRBJ2-7; no firm D call. In DNA form, the CDR3 reads TGTGCTAGTAGGAGTGGGCACGAGCAGTACTTC. Its translation is CASRSGHEQYF.